This T cell receptor beta chain was captured by sequencing in a study of blood T cells in healthy people across ages. Study-wide points: Higher diversity and more naive CD4+ cells were features of long-lived donors, compared to aged donors. Per-million-T-cell TCR beta diversity fell roughly linearly with age.

Points on this clonotype: Its antigen is not identified.

The people who gave samples were healthy Caucasians from Russia, aged roughly 6 to 100. Drawing of peripheral blood yielded approximately 10 milliliters from each donor. CDR1 is DFQATT and CDR2 is SNEGSKA in the germline V gene (reference sequence). The length of the CDR3 is 15 residues. V lost 2 bases and J 0 bases, leaving 13 bases between the germline ends. It was with a sample-barcoded 5' primer and a J-beta primer mix that a second PCR of roughly 6 to 12 cycles was run. TCRdb analysed the 5' RACE reads with MiXCR anew, one entry per CDR3 protein. The sample has over 1,500,000 distinct CDR3 sequences; roughly 52% are singletons.

The sample was blood. This chain joins TRBV20-1 and TRBJ1-1, with D perhaps TRBD1 (5 bases). This receptor was identified in a woman between 40 and 55 years old in good health. The CDR3 protein is CSARRGRFVNTEAFF. CDR3 DNA sequence: TGCAGTGCTAGAAGGGGCAGGTTTGTGAACACTGAAGCTTTCTTT.